This TCR beta chain was captured by sequencing in a study of blood T cells in healthy people across ages. The study's findings and limits: Versus aged donors, long-lived donors had higher diversity and more naive CD4+ cells.

Alongside a J-beta primer mix, a sample-barcoded 5' primer served in a second PCR lasting roughly 6 to 11 cycles. TCRdb independently ran MiXCR on the 5' RACE reads; one entry per CDR3 protein. The sample has about 1.5 million distinct CDR3 sequences; 40% to 45% are singletons. This clonotype was counted ten times or more. What it binds is not known. Individuals who donated were healthy Caucasians from Russia aged about 6 to 100. About 10 milliliters of peripheral blood were drawn from each donor. They isolated at least 7 million PBMCs from each sample. The germline V and J ends were trimmed by 4 bases and 5 bases, with 13 bases remaining between them. The CDR3 is 14 amino acids. Per the germline V gene, CDR1 is KGHSH and CDR2 is LQKENI.

This TCR derives from a woman younger than 35 in good health. Sequencing was done on a sample of blood. V usage is TRBV18 and J usage is TRBJ2-3, with TRBD1 as a possible D gene (6 bases). The CDR3 here is CASSLQDRQDTQYF. The CDR3 DNA is TGTGCCAGCTCACTTCAGGACAGACAAGATACGCAGTATTTT.